These T cell receptor beta chains were read from a single sample in a study of blood T cell repertoires in COVID-19. Profiled with immunoSEQ multiplex PCR; TCRdb holds only in-frame clones, not every one. The profile shows around 190,000 clones, about 86% of them singletons. Sequencing input: peripheral blood. All receptors derive from a man aged 50 to 60 with active or convalescent COVID-19. Each CDR3 is given with its conserved first and last residue. A D gene is named only where the DNA matches it firmly. Not all rows give a size; the values are once, few, many and, for expanded clones, a class.

d_gene: TRBD1
v_gene: TRBV3-1/TRBV3-2
j_gene: TRBJ2-5
abundance: -
CDR3aa: CASSPRGLKETQYF

d_gene: -
v_gene: TRBV4-3
j_gene: TRBJ1-1
abundance: -
CDR3aa: CASSQDPTGMNTEAFF

d_gene: TRBD2
v_gene: TRBV18
j_gene: TRBJ2-5
abundance: -
CDR3aa: CASSPVGLAGAVGSETQYF

d_gene: TRBD1
v_gene: TRBV2
j_gene: TRBJ1-6
abundance: -
CDR3aa: CASNRDRNSPLHF

d_gene: -
v_gene: TRBV2
j_gene: TRBJ1-2
abundance: -
CDR3aa: CASRGEVDYGYTF

d_gene: TRBD2
v_gene: TRBV7-2
j_gene: TRBJ2-1
abundance: -
CDR3aa: CASSYTSGSHNEQFF

d_gene: -
v_gene: TRBV6-1
j_gene: TRBJ2-5
abundance: -
CDR3aa: CASSESDYQETQYF

d_gene: -
v_gene: TRBV6-5
j_gene: TRBJ2-1
abundance: -
CDR3aa: CASSSGWGEQFF

d_gene: -
v_gene: TRBV5-1
j_gene: TRBJ1-1
abundance: -
CDR3aa: CASSFAEFTEAFF

d_gene: -
v_gene: TRBV6-5
j_gene: TRBJ1-5
abundance: -
CDR3aa: CASSITQTGNQPQHF

d_gene: -
v_gene: TRBV29-1
j_gene: TRBJ1-1
abundance: -
CDR3aa: CSVLGLGRSNTEAFF

d_gene: -
v_gene: TRBV3-1/TRBV3-2
j_gene: TRBJ1-2
abundance: -
CDR3aa: CASSQDGPGDYGYTF

d_gene: -
v_gene: TRBV24-1
j_gene: TRBJ2-7
abundance: -
CDR3aa: CATSPLLWAYEQYF

d_gene: -
v_gene: TRBV6-5
j_gene: TRBJ1-6
abundance: -
CDR3aa: CASRGGYNSPLHF

d_gene: -
v_gene: TRBV9
j_gene: TRBJ2-5
abundance: -
CDR3aa: CASSVGEGGGPRETQYF

d_gene: TRBD1
v_gene: TRBV2
j_gene: TRBJ1-2
abundance: -
CDR3aa: CASSDGATGNYGYTF

d_gene: -
v_gene: TRBV2
j_gene: TRBJ1-2
abundance: -
CDR3aa: CASSESSGNNYGYTF

d_gene: -
v_gene: TRBV7-3
j_gene: TRBJ1-1
abundance: -
CDR3aa: CASSLGGSQNTEAFF

d_gene: -
v_gene: TRBV6-5
j_gene: TRBJ1-1
abundance: -
CDR3aa: CASRPTGNTEAFF

d_gene: -
v_gene: TRBV6-2/TRBV6-3
j_gene: TRBJ1-6
abundance: -
CDR3aa: CASSYGQDNSPLHF

d_gene: TRBD2
v_gene: TRBV3-1/TRBV3-2
j_gene: TRBJ2-1
abundance: -
CDR3aa: CASSQLAGGRFF

d_gene: TRBD1
v_gene: TRBV29-1
j_gene: TRBJ1-2
abundance: -
CDR3aa: CSISDRGHNYGYTF

d_gene: -
v_gene: TRBV18
j_gene: TRBJ2-1
abundance: -
CDR3aa: CASSRLGAYNEQFF

d_gene: -
v_gene: TRBV3-1/TRBV3-2
j_gene: TRBJ2-5
abundance: -
CDR3aa: CASSLRTAQETQYF

d_gene: -
v_gene: TRBV15
j_gene: TRBJ1-2
abundance: -
CDR3aa: CATSRDAGGNYGYTF

d_gene: -
v_gene: TRBV5-4
j_gene: TRBJ1-1
abundance: -
CDR3aa: CASSLEIGSEAFF

d_gene: TRBD1
v_gene: TRBV5-1
j_gene: TRBJ2-1
abundance: -
CDR3aa: CASSSPTGDPEQFF

d_gene: -
v_gene: TRBV6-1
j_gene: TRBJ1-2
abundance: -
CDR3aa: CASSEETALHYTF

d_gene: -
v_gene: TRBV5-1
j_gene: TRBJ2-7
abundance: -
CDR3aa: CASSLAPVQGNEQYF

d_gene: TRBD1
v_gene: TRBV30
j_gene: TRBJ1-4
abundance: -
CDR3aa: CAVTGVKEKLFF

d_gene: -
v_gene: TRBV19
j_gene: TRBJ1-2
abundance: -
CDR3aa: CASSREQGYTF

d_gene: -
v_gene: TRBV4-3
j_gene: TRBJ1-2
abundance: -
CDR3aa: CASSQGMMADYGYTF

d_gene: -
v_gene: TRBV5-1
j_gene: TRBJ2-3
abundance: -
CDR3aa: CASSFADTSTDTQYF

d_gene: -
v_gene: TRBV3-1/TRBV3-2
j_gene: TRBJ1-6
abundance: -
CDR3aa: CASSQVQGGSPLHF

d_gene: -
v_gene: TRBV6-2/TRBV6-3
j_gene: TRBJ2-2
abundance: -
CDR3aa: CASSLQGPGVGELFF

d_gene: -
v_gene: TRBV11-3
j_gene: TRBJ2-2
abundance: -
CDR3aa: CASSLQGPGELFF

d_gene: -
v_gene: TRBV19
j_gene: TRBJ2-7
abundance: -
CDR3aa: CASSIDFRGISYEQYF

d_gene: TRBD1
v_gene: TRBV28
j_gene: TRBJ1-2
abundance: -
CDR3aa: CASSSQGAQGYTF

d_gene: TRBD1
v_gene: TRBV3-1/TRBV3-2
j_gene: TRBJ2-1
abundance: -
CDR3aa: CASSQTDRDLDWEQFF

d_gene: TRBD2
v_gene: TRBV4-2
j_gene: TRBJ2-7
abundance: -
CDR3aa: CASSHGLAGVGEQYF

d_gene: -
v_gene: TRBV7-2
j_gene: TRBJ2-5
abundance: -
CDR3aa: CASSPQGGETQYF

d_gene: -
v_gene: TRBV6-5
j_gene: TRBJ2-7
abundance: -
CDR3aa: CASSYSAGGAEQYF

d_gene: -
v_gene: TRBV20-1
j_gene: TRBJ1-1
abundance: -
CDR3aa: CSAPKGQEAFF

d_gene: -
v_gene: TRBV5-1
j_gene: TRBJ1-1
abundance: once
CDR3aa: CASSLYGLTEAFF

d_gene: TRBD1
v_gene: TRBV19
j_gene: TRBJ2-5
abundance: -
CDR3aa: CASSAQTGNIGETQYF

d_gene: -
v_gene: TRBV19
j_gene: TRBJ2-3
abundance: -
CDR3aa: CASSMWERTDTQYF

d_gene: TRBD1
v_gene: TRBV5-6
j_gene: TRBJ2-7
abundance: -
CDR3aa: CASSLLDRNTYEQYF

d_gene: -
v_gene: TRBV2
j_gene: TRBJ2-1
abundance: -
CDR3aa: CASSTRREQFF